This TCR beta chain was identified in a study of blood T cell repertoires in COVID-19. Study overall: The United States, Italy and Spain supplied acute and convalescent COVID-19 samples. Nucleic acid was either cDNA or gDNA, and it came from T cells, B-cell-depleted T cells, or PBMCs.

Germline V gene sequence: CDR1 SGHAT, CDR2 FQDESV (reference sequence). V lost 3 bases, J lost 6 bases, and 12 bases lay in between. The CDR3 covers 13 residues. Authors' processing steps: Estimation of nucleated cell counts was performed using reference gene primer amplification. Measured with immunoSEQ multiplex PCR; TCRdb has only the in-frame clones, and not every one. Clonal size and the V and J genes are those of that table, whereas D and trimming came from the DNA. In the table there are about 46,000 clones, 70% to 90% of which are singletons. Material for sequencing was peripheral blood. The rearrangement joins TRBV11-1 to TRBJ2-7; a weak D match, TRBD2 (5 bases). The sequence was collected from a human donor in a cohort sampled during active COVID-19. The donor label of this sample is uncertain. CDR3: CASSLRTAGEQYF. Written as DNA, the CDR3 is TGTGCCAGCAGCTTGAGGACTGCGGGCGAGCAGTACTTC.